Described below is a single T cell receptor (beta chain) sequence and its context. Its specificity is not known. This sample is drawn from a study of shared clonotypes between healthy human individuals. The CDR3 has 15 residues. The germline V and J ends were trimmed by 0 bases and 3 bases, with 9 bases remaining between them. CDR1 and CDR2 from the germline V gene are SGHAT and FQNNGV. Study outcomes and limitations: Only blood samples were collected, and tissue repertoires likely differ. Genetic and exposure-history diversity was limited by the few donors.

DNA from unsorted PBMC was sequenced on ten immunoSEQ deep assay plates. Assay used: immunoSEQ multiplex PCR; TCRdb lists only in-frame clones, some missing. This sample has 450,000 to 500,000 clones; around 80% occur once, and the top ten carry approximately 12%. This TCR derives from a woman in her thirties or forties in good health. Some clones in this sample may be carry-over from other donors' samples. The V gene is TRBV11-2, the J gene TRBJ2-1; D is possibly TRBD2 (6 bases). Input material: PBMCs. The CDR3 spells CASSLDTGVYNEQFF. The DNA for the CDR3 is TGTGCCAGCAGCTTAGATACGGGGGTCTACAATGAGCAGTTCTTC.